This T cell receptor beta chain is from a study of tumor and adjacent non-tumor tissue in lung cancer. RNA was extracted from bulk tissue without any cell sorting. This non-tumor lung sample came from over 3 cm beyond the tumor edge. As concerns this clonotype: The conserved final phenylalanine or tryptophan is absent from the CDR3, which likely points to a read error.

The CDR3 sequence is 17 residues long. Germline V gene lookup returns CDR1 MNHNY and CDR2 SVGAGI (reference sequence). TCRbeta libraries were built with three rounds of nested PCR, modified from ARM-PCR. Using its own MiXCR run on the multiplex PCR reads, TCRdb lists one record per CDR3 protein. The repertoire holds roughly 82,000 distinct CDR3 sequences, roughly three quarters seen once, with around a fifth in the top ten. The V call is TRBV6-6, the J call TRBJ2-5, with 9 bases fitting TRBD2. Sequenced input: distant non-tumor lung tissue. This clonotype was sampled from a woman aged 45-65 years with non-small cell lung cancer. CDR3 amino acids: CAGSYSLAGGGQETQYL. The DNA of the CDR3 is TGTGCCGGCAGTTACTCGCTTGCGGGAGGGGGCCAAGAGACCCAGTACTTA.